This record looks at one TCR beta chain sequence and its context. Its antigen is as yet unknown. The protocol was immunoSEQ multiplex PCR, while the TCRdb copy is restricted to in-frame clones and leaves out a portion. The sample gives approximately 69,000 clones, around 90% of which show up once; about 11% is in the top ten. This sample is part of a study of OX40 agonist ivuxolimab in advanced cancers. Across the whole study: An agonistic human IgG2 monoclonal antibody against OX40 (CD134) was given. Patients received ivuxolimab, an intravenous treatment, every 2 weeks at 0.01 to 10 mg/kg. General observations from the study: A proportion of nonresponders additionally exhibited low normalized T-cell clonal expansion.

The clonotype comes from an adult with an advanced solid tumor such as melanoma, head and neck, liver or kidney cancer. This material consisted of CD4+ or CD8+ T cells sorted from blood, taken in a trial of the OX40 agonist ivuxolimab.

CDR3 loop: CASKYGGGDEKLFF. For the CDR3, the DNA is TGTGCCAGCAAGTATGGAGGTGGGGATGAAAAACTGTTTTTT. The gene calls are TRBV6-1 and TRBJ1-4; D unclear. V was cut by 7 bases and J by 6 bases, with 15 bases left in between. This CDR3 is built from 14 residues. Per the germline V gene, CDR1 is MNHNS and CDR2 is SASEGT.